This TCR beta chain appears in the sequencing data of a study of human T cells and chemical hapten exposure (dated by TCRdb to the early 2020s). In terms of the full investigation: For sensitization, 2% DPC in acetone was applied to an approximately 2 cm by approximately 2 cm area of upper inner arm skin. The patient cohort, mostly female, included alopecia areata with under or over 50% scalp involvement, alopecia totalis and alopecia universalis. Libraries were pooled for sequencing, and per-sample TCR yields varied mainly because of small differences in library volumes within the pool. Patient blood was sampled pre-sensitization (week 0) and at 2, 6 and about 24 weeks after DPC sensitization. Patch testing was done on the upper back using Finn chambers containing 0.01% DPC, and results were scored after 6 days according to International Contact Dermatitis Research Group standards. This study followed changes in the peripheral blood TCR repertoire in vivo during primary and secondary sensitization of alopecia patients to the hapten diphenylcyclopropenone (DPC). Some 29 alopecia patients gave blood for TCR sequencing at one to four time points (pre-sensitization, 2, 6 and 24 weeks). Weekly therapeutic DPC doses were additionally applied to the scalp of patients throughout the approximately 24-week study period.

This clonotype has a handful of counts. The antigen it binds to is not known. The sample holds no much larger clone one base away, and base qualities are not on file. General conclusions and limits of the study: A positive correlation was found between the number of PT1 expanded TCRs and patch test score, with significance reached at thresholds 8, 16 and 32 but not 4. Because every patient had alopecia, a presumed autoimmune disease, the patients' immune response might differ from that of healthy individuals. The number of TCRs above 1 in 1000 frequency did not change with DPC sensitization; there was no evidence of global repertoire structure alterations. After repeated subsampling, changes were observed in the strength of the expansion versus patch-test correlation and in the threshold at which the correlation became significant. Significantly more large CDR3 similarity clusters were formed by expanded TCRs than by pre-sensitization or healthy control sets, consistent with antigen-driven responses.

The germline V gene encodes CDR1 MNHEY and CDR2 SMNVEV (reference sequence). From cysteine to phenylalanine, the CDR3 is 14 amino acids long. Only the CDR3 DNA is retained, 42 bases long and in frame from the first base. Germline trimming amounts to 5 bases on V and 2 bases on J, with 3 as the count of junction bases outside the gene matches. Library creation used RACE. The instrument was a NextSeq 500. Library preparation attached unique molecular identifiers to individual cDNA molecules for quantitative, reproducible TCR counting. For every blood RNA sample, sequencing covered both the TCR alpha and TCR beta chains. The source study handled its data this way. Samples had a median of roughly 99,000 TCRs, with a range from roughly 23,224 to 750,000. The Decombinator software suite was used to annotate the V, J and CDR3 of the TCR reads. For PS versus PT1 abundance plots, all samples were subsampled to the same number of TCRs (28,000). TCRs were defined as expanded if absent before sensitization and observed at least eight times at the 2-week time point. The public sequencing data were trimmed at Q25 with fastp and processed into clonotypes with MiXCR by TCRdb, which kept only in-frame beta chains. Rows with one shared CDR3 protein collapse into an entry with the most common genes and DNA. TCRdb, not the authors, supplied the V and J calls. The sample records 97,000 or so distinct CDR3 sequences, roughly a quarter of which are singletons. The leading ten clones occupy around 10% of the sample.

Taken with the paper, the label for time point translates to: patch test 3, about 24 weeks after DPC sensitization. What this sample's treatment or condition label stands for: therapeutic diphenylcyclopropenone sensitization with weekly scalp DPC. At each patch-test visit, blood was drawn before the patch test was applied. Patients were considered eligible if aged 18 to 70, diagnosed with alopecia and deemed suitable for DPC therapy, and patients were excluded if pregnant. Total RNA was extracted from unfractionated whole blood that had been collected in Tempus Blood RNA tubes. Sequenced material: whole blood, taken in connection with sensitization to the hapten diphenylcyclopropenone (DPC). In this chain, TRBV27 is recombined with TRBJ1-2; 9 bases in the junction line up with TRBD1. The clonotype comes from a man aged 40-50 years with alopecia areata. Some clones in this sample may be carry-over from other donors' samples. The CDR3 has the sequence CASSRTGGNYGYTF. The DNA reads TGTGCCAGCAGTCGAACAGGGGGCAACTATGGCTACACCTTC.